This T cell receptor beta chain stems from a study of T cell responses to AZD1222 COVID-19 vaccine. Profiled with immunoSEQ multiplex PCR; TCRdb holds only in-frame clones, not every one. Here the sample spans 120,000 to 150,000 clones, more than 75% being singletons. For this clone: Its target is unknown.

Trimming took 0 bases from V and 9 from J, leaving 8 bases between them. Per germline, CDR1 LGHDT and CDR2 YNNKEL (reference sequence). This CDR3 region has 12 residues. Study-wide points: Donors were mostly white British, more females; clonal diversity possibly underestimated. Vaccine-associated CD4 TCRs ranged over spike, dominating at 160-218 and 743-854.

Sequencing was performed on peripheral blood, taken on day 0 of AZD1222 vaccination. The V and J genes are TRBV3-1 (or the pseudogene TRBV3-2) and TRBJ1-1; D perhaps matches TRBD1 (5 bases). The TCR sequence derives from an adult in good health. CDR3 in amino acids: CASSQERQKAFF. DNA of the CDR3: TGTGCCAGCAGCCAAGAAAGACAGAAAGCTTTCTTT.